The next 17 T cell receptor beta chains were all read from a single sample in a study of T-cell memory formation after mild COVID-19. TCRdb redid the calling of the 5' RACE reads with MiXCR, one entry per CDR3 protein. The sample has a few hundred thousand distinct CDR3 sequences; approximately 10% are singletons. Input material: PBMCs or a T cell subset sorted from them (not recorded which). All receptors derive from a man between 18 and 29 years old who had mild COVID-19 (a few samples of this study predate the infection). Cell type and time point are not known.

This clonotype was seen more than once but under ten times. The chain employs TRBV3-1 and TRBJ1-3, with a tentative D call TRBD1 (6 bases). The CDR3 sequence is 16 residues long. In germline, CDR1 is LGHDT, CDR2 YNNKEL (reference sequence). The ends were cut back, 0 bases at V and 2 bases at J, with 11 bases in the middle. The CDR3 spells CASSQDRAGAGNTIYF. The CDR3 nucleotides are TGTGCCAGCAGCCAAGATCGGGCAGGGGCTGGAAACACCATATATTTT.

This clonotype occurred a few times. The V call is TRBV7-2, the J call TRBJ2-1; 8 bases are shared with TRBD1. Germline CDR1 SGHTA, CDR2 FQGNSA. The CDR3 is 16 amino acids. The junction had 9 bases not matched to a gene; V was cut back by 2 bases and J by 6 bases. DNA of the CDR3: TGTGCCAGCAGCTTATGGGGACAGGCGTCCGTCAATGAGCAGTTCTTC. This sequence encodes CASSLWGQASVNEQFF. Full variable domain (rest looked up from reference TRBV7-2 and TRBJ2-1): GAGVSQSPSNKVTEKGKDVELRCDPISGHTALYWYRQSLGQGLEFLIYFQGNSAPDKSGLPSDRFSAERTGGSVSTLTIQRTQQEDSAVYLCASSLWGQASVNEQFFGPGTRLTVL.

There are many counts of this clonotype. V and J are TRBV7-3 and TRBJ2-1, with D unclear. The CDR3 has 14 residues. Germline V gene data show CDR1 as SGHTA and CDR2 as FQGTGA. With 1 base removed from V and 6 bases from J, the gap between germline ends came to 10 bases. The CDR3 loop reads CASSLMVNANEQFF. CDR3 bases: TGTGCCAGCAGCTTAATGGTAAACGCCAATGAGCAGTTCTTC.

This chain links TRBV6-2 or TRBV6-3 with TRBJ2-3; tentative D call: TRBD1 (6 bases). Germline CDR1 and CDR2: MNHEY and SVGEGT. The CDR3 covers 14 residues. V was pared by 0 bases and J by 5 bases, with 9 bases between. The CDR3 protein is CASSYSVRGDTQYF. The DNA of the CDR3 is TGTGCCAGCAGTTACTCGGTCAGGGGAGATACGCAGTATTTT.

This clonotype appeared a few times. The chain couples TRBV6-5 to TRBJ1-4; tentatively, D is TRBD1 (5 bases). Germline CDR1 is MNHEY and CDR2 is SVGAGI. V was trimmed by 1 base and J by 8 bases, leaving 11 bases between them. This CDR3 has 14 amino acids. CDR3 loop: CASSYWSGGEKLFF. For the CDR3, the DNA is TGTGCCAGCAGTTACTGGTCCGGGGGGGAAAAACTGTTTTTT.

J is TRBJ1-4 and V is TRBV20-1; TRBD1 matches at 9 bases. The CDR3 extends over 14 amino acids. Per germline, CDR1 DFQATT and CDR2 SNEGSKA (reference sequence). V shed 4 bases and J 2 bases; nucleotides not matched to a gene: 2. Written as DNA, the CDR3 is TGCAGTGCTACCGACAGGGGGACTAATGAAAAACTGTTTTTT. Translation: CSATDRGTNEKLFF.

This clonotype was seen more than once but under ten times. CDR3 loop: CASSEFGGGGNSPLHF. The CDR3 nucleotides read TGTGCCAGCAGTGAATTCGGGGGAGGTGGTAATTCACCCCTCCACTTT. This chain uses TRBV6-1 with TRBJ1-6, with a weak D call TRBD1 (5 bases). Trimming cost V 2 bases and J 6 bases, with 14 bases left between them. Germline V CDR1 and CDR2: MNHNS, SASEGT. This CDR3 is built from 16 residues.

The rearrangement links TRBV7-2 to TRBJ2-3, with TRBD2 matching 8 bases. This CDR3 is 15 amino acids long. The V gene's germline CDR1 is SGHTA and CDR2 FQGNSA. Trimming took 1 base from V and 2 from J; bases not matched to a gene: 2. The CDR3 protein is CASSLGGLATDTQYF. Here the CDR3 DNA reads TGTGCCAGCAGCTTAGGAGGACTAGCCACAGATACGCAGTATTTT.

This clonotype showed up just a few times. The rearrangement uses TRBV9 and TRBJ2-3, with no clear D. CDR1 is SGDLS, CDR2 YYNGEE, per germline. The CDR3 runs to 15 residues. V was pared by 0 bases and J by 2 bases, with 10 bases between. CDR3 in amino acids: CASSVVSRNTDTQYF. The CDR3 DNA reads TGTGCCAGCAGCGTAGTTTCTAGAAACACAGATACGCAGTATTTT.

The genes are TRBV27 and TRBJ2-5; D not resolved. V was shortened by 2 bases and J by 2 bases, with 12 bases between the two germline ends. This CDR3 comprises 15 residues. Germline CDR1 MNHEY, CDR2 SMNVEV (reference sequence). The CDR3 loop is CASSLNPEIQETQYF. DNA of the CDR3: TGTGCCAGCAGTTTAAACCCGGAAATTCAAGAGACCCAGTACTTC.

This clonotype was observed a few times. The gene calls are TRBV3-1 and TRBJ1-1, with 7 bases lining up with TRBD1. The length of the CDR3 is 13 residues. V lost 8 bases to trimming and J lost 7 bases; unmatched junction nucleotides: 10. Germline CDR1 is LGHDT and CDR2 is YNNKEL (reference sequence). The CDR3 loop reads CASGQADRGEAFF. In DNA form, the CDR3 reads TGTGCCAGCGGACAGGCGGACCGTGGTGAAGCTTTCTTT.

This clonotype showed up just a few times. The chain combines TRBV5-1 with TRBJ2-3; maybe TRBD1 (6 bases). Trimming removed 4 bases at V and 2 bases at J, with 14 bases between. Per germline, CDR1 SGHRS and CDR2 YFSETQ. There are 15 residues in the CDR3. The CDR3 reads CASSLGAAITDTQYF. The CDR3 DNA is TGCGCCAGCAGCCTGGGGGCAGCCATCACAGATACGCAGTATTTT.

The chain links TRBV10-3 to TRBJ2-1, with 7 nucleotides matching TRBD1. Per germline, CDR1 ENHRY and CDR2 SYGVKD. The CDR3 runs to 16 residues. V gave up 2 bases and J gave up 5 bases; unmatched junction bases: 9. CDR3 residues: CAISETRGGENNEQFF. CDR3 sequence (DNA): TGTGCCATCAGTGAGACCCGAGGGGGCGAGAACAATGAGCAGTTCTTC.

This clonotype was observed many times. The chain recombines TRBV12-3 or TRBV12-4 with TRBJ1-2; no clear D. Trimming left V 5 bases short and J 7 bases short, with 11 bases between. The CDR3 sequence is 12 residues long. The chain's CDR3 is CASSRIIAGYTF. The CDR3 DNA follows: TGTGCCAGCAGTCGTATAATTGCTGGCTACACCTTC.

The chain has TRBV7-9 and TRBJ1-2; 8 positions agree with TRBD1. Germline assignment: CDR1 SEHNR and CDR2 FQNEAQ (reference sequence). The CDR3 extends over 13 amino acids. With 6 bases clipped from V and 3 bases from J, the junction kept 3 bases outside the gene matches. The CDR3 reads CASRNRGDYGYTF. The DNA of the CDR3 is TGTGCCAGCAGAAACAGGGGGGACTATGGCTACACCTTC. Combining the CDR3 with reference TRBV7-9 and TRBJ1-2 gives the whole variable domain DTGVSQNPRHKITKRGQNVTFRCDPISEHNRLYWYRQTLGQGPEFLTYFQNEAQLEKSRLLSDRFSAERPKGSFSTLEIQRTEQGDSAMYLCASRNRGDYGYTFGSGTRLTVV.

The V and J genes are TRBV12-3 or TRBV12-4 and TRBJ1-6, with a weak D call TRBD1 (5 bases). This CDR3 has 16 residues. The V end lost 2 bases, the J end lost 6 bases, and 14 bases lay between the germline ends. The CDR3 loop reads CASSLWWGRGNSPLHF. Written as DNA, the CDR3 is TGTGCCAGCAGTTTATGGTGGGGCCGAGGTAATTCACCCCTCCACTTT.

This chain uses TRBV5-1 with TRBJ2-5; 7 bases line up with TRBD1. In germline, CDR1 is SGHRS, CDR2 YFSETQ. This CDR3 has 14 amino acids. The junction had 6 bases not matched to a gene; V was cut back by 4 bases and J by 3 bases. As DNA, the CDR3 is TGCGCCAGCAGCCCAATCGGGACAGAAGAGACCCAGTACTTC. This codes for CASSPIGTEETQYF.